The next 13 T cell receptor beta chains were all read from a single sample in a study of blood T cell repertoires in COVID-19. Assay used: immunoSEQ multiplex PCR; TCRdb lists only in-frame clones, some missing. Of 95,000 to 150,000 clones in the sample, 75% to 90% are singletons; the top ten hold about 4.1%. Sequencing was done on a sample of peripheral blood. The receptor source for this set is a man aged 40-55 years with acute or convalescent COVID-19.

CDR3 region: CASSLVAHNEQFF. Here the CDR3 DNA reads TGTGCCAGCAGCTTAGTAGCCCACAATGAGCAGTTCTTC. This rearrangement joins TRBV13 to TRBJ2-1, with D unclear. With 1 base removed from V and 5 bases from J, the gap between germline ends came to 6 bases. This CDR3 comprises 13 residues. CDR1 and CDR2 (germline): PRHDT, FYEKMQ (reference sequence).

This rearrangement joins TRBV5-1 to TRBJ2-2, with D unresolved. CDR1 is SGHRS and CDR2 is YFSETQ in the germline V gene. Trimming left V 0 bases short and J 0 bases short, with 3 bases between. CDR3 length equals 14 residues. CDR3 nucleotide sequence: TGCGCCAGCAGCTTGGGAGCGAACACCGGGGAGCTGTTTTTT. Protein: CASSLGANTGELFF.

The genes are TRBV19 and TRBJ1-5, with a possible D match to TRBD1 (5 bases). Germline CDR1 reads LNHDA; CDR2 reads SQIVND (reference sequence). Trimming shortened V by 5 bases and J by 0 bases, and 8 bases separated the two germline ends. The CDR3 loop spans 14 amino acids. The CDR3 DNA reads as TGTGCCAGTAGTGGGACTCATAGCAATCAGCCCCAGCATTTT. This encodes CASSGTHSNQPQHF. The entire variable domain, with the rest obtained from reference TRBV19 and TRBJ1-5, is as follows: DGGITQSPKYLFRKEGQNVTLSCEQNLNHDAMYWYRQDPGQGLRLIYYSQIVNDFQKGDIAEGYSVSREKKESFPLTVTSAQKNPTAFYLCASSGTHSNQPQHFGDGTRLSIL.

The chain carries TRBV6-1 and TRBJ1-4, with unresolved D. From germline, CDR1 is MNHNS and CDR2 SASEGT. V lost 2 bases and J lost 7, with 11 bases in between. This CDR3 is 14 amino acids long. For the CDR3, the DNA is TGTGCCAGCAGTGAACCTGGGAGTTTTGAAAAACTGTTTTTT. Amino acids: CASSEPGSFEKLFF.

This clone was recorded a few times. The V call is TRBV4-1, the J call TRBJ1-2; 8 nucleotides align to TRBD1. Germline trimming cut 3 bases from V and 7 bases from J; bases unmatched to any gene: 13. In germline, CDR1 is MGHRA, CDR2 YSYEKL. CDR3 length equals 16 residues. DNA of the CDR3: TGCGCCAGCAGCCAGAAACTAGACAGGGGAGCGTCTGGCTACACCTTC. Protein: CASSQKLDRGASGYTF.

The rearrangement uses TRBV30 and TRBJ1-1; 8 bases line up with TRBD1. V lost 8 bases to trimming and J lost 3 bases; unmatched junction nucleotides: 2. The length of the CDR3 is 11 residues. CDR1 is GTSNPN, CDR2 SVGIG, per germline (reference sequence). The CDR3 nucleotides are TGTGCCAAACAGGGGGACACTGAAGCTTTCTTT. Amino acid sequence: CAKQGDTEAFF.

V and J are TRBV15 and TRBJ2-5; weak D call: TRBD1 (7 bases). Trimming removed 7 bases from V and 2 bases from J, with 20 bases in between. The CDR3 spans 16 residues. The V gene's germline CDR1 is LNHNV and CDR2 YYDKDF (reference sequence). The DNA for the CDR3 is TGTGCCACCACCTCTTGGCTCAGGGGGAGGCAAGAGACCCAGTACTTC. This gives the protein CATTSWLRGRQETQYF.

The sample holds one count of this clone. This chain uses TRBV19 with TRBJ1-3; D gene unclear. CDR3 length equals 17 residues. CDR1 is LNHDA, CDR2 SQIVND, per germline (reference sequence). V was cut by 5 bases and J by 0 bases, with 17 bases left in between. For the CDR3, the DNA is TGTGCCAGTAGTCTATCCGACGGGAGAAGCTCTGGAAACACCATATATTTT. Protein: CASSLSDGRSSGNTIYF.

This clone was recorded once. This sample includes further DNA sequences coding for the same CDR3. This chain links TRBV9 with TRBJ1-6, with TRBD1 matching 7 bases. This CDR3 spans 15 amino acids. With V trimmed by 3 bases and J by 7 bases, 7 bases remained unmatched. The germline CDR1 and CDR2 sequences are SGDLS and YYNGEE. CDR3 in DNA: TGTGCCAGCAGCGGAACCGGGACAGAGAATTCACCCCTCCACTTT. It translates to CASSGTGTENSPLHF.

V is TRBV4-1 and J is TRBJ2-5; D uncertain. The CDR3 runs to 15 residues. Germline V gene lookup returns CDR1 MGHRA and CDR2 YSYEKL. V was cut by 0 bases and J by 2 bases, with 10 bases left in between. The CDR3 loop reads CASSQESTEQETQYF. The CDR3 DNA reads as TGCGCCAGCAGCCAAGAATCAACAGAGCAAGAGACCCAGTACTTC.

The sample holds one count of this clone. The chain links TRBV7-9 to TRBJ1-2; D gene unclear. Between the trimmed V and J ends, which lost 4 bases and 6 bases, there was a span of 15 bases. The CDR3 has 14 amino acids. Per the germline V gene, CDR1 is SEHNR and CDR2 is FQNEAQ (reference sequence). The chain's CDR3 is CASSSMTLGDGYTF. The CDR3 DNA reads TGTGCCAGCAGCTCCATGACCCTGGGAGATGGCTACACCTTC.

V usage is TRBV7-2 and J usage is TRBJ2-5; 8 bases agree with TRBD2. This CDR3 comprises 15 residues. V shed 1 base, J shed 6 bases, and the junction held 7 bases outside the gene matches. Germline CDR1 and CDR2: SGHTA and FQGNSA. This chain's CDR3 is CASSLERGLVQTQYF. Written as DNA, the CDR3 is TGTGCCAGCAGCTTAGAGAGGGGACTAGTCCAGACCCAGTACTTC.

The chain employs TRBV3-1 (or the pseudogene TRBV3-2) and TRBJ1-2; D not resolved. CDR1 and CDR2 from the germline V gene are LGHDT and YNNKEL (reference sequence). Trimming removed 1 base at V and 8 bases at J, with 11 bases between. The CDR3 covers 13 residues. The CDR3 protein is CASSQVGGFGYTF. As DNA, the CDR3 is TGTGCCAGCAGCCAAGTGGGCGGGTTCGGCTACACCTTC.